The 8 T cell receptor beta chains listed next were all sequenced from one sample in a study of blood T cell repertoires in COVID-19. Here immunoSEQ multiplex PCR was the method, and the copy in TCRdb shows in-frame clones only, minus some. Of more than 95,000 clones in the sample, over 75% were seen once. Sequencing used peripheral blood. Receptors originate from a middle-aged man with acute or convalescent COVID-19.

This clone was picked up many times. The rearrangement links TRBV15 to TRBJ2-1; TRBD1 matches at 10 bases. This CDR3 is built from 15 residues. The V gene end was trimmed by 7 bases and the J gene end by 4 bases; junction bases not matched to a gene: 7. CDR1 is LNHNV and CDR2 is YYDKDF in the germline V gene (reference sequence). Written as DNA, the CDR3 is TGTGCCACCAATCCGGACAGGGGGTTATACAATGAGCAGTTCTTC. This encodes CATNPDRGLYNEQFF.

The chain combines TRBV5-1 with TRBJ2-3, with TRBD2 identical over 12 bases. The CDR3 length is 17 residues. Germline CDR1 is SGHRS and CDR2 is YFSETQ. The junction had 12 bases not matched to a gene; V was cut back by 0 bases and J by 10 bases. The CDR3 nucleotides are TGCGCCAGCAGCTTGGCCAGGACTAGCGGGACTTCTGTCGCGCAGTATTTT. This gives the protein CASSLARTSGTSVAQYF.

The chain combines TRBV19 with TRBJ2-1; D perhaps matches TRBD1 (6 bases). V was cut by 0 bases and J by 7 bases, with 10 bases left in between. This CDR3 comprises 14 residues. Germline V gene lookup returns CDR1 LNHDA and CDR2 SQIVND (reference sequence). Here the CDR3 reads CASSIDIGGNEQFF. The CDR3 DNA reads TGTGCCAGTAGTATAGATATAGGGGGAAATGAGCAGTTCTTC.

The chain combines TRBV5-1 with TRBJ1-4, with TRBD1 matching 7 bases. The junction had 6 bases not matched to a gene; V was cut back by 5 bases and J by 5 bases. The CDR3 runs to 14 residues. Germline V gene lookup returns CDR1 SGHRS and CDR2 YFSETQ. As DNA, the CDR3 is TGCGCCAGCAGTTCGGAGACAGGGAATGAAAAACTGTTTTTT. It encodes CASSSETGNEKLFF. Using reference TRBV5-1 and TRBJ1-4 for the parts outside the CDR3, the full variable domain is KAGVTQTPRYLIKTRGQQVTLSCSPISGHRSVSWYQQTPGQGLQFLFEYFSETQRNKGNFPGRFSGRQFSNSRSEMNVSTLELGDSALYLCASSSETGNEKLFFGSGTQLSVL.

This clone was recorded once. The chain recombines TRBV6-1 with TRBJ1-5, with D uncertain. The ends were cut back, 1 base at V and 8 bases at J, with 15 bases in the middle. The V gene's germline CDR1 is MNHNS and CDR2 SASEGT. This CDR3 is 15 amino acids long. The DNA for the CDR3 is TGTGCCAGCAGTGAAGGGTTTCGGGTAAGAGAGCCCCAGCATTTT. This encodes CASSEGFRVREPQHF.

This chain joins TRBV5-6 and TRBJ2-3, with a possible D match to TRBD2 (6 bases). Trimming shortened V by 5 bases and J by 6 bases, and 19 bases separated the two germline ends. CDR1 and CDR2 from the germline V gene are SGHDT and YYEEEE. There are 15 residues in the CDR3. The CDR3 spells CASRLKIGSSDTQYF. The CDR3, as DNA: TGTGCCAGCAGACTAAAAATCGGGAGTTCGGATACGCAGTATTTT.

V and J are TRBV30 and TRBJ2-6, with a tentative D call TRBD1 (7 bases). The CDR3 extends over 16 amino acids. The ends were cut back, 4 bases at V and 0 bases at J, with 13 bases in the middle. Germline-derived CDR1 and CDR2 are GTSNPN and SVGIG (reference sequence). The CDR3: CAWTGGPLSGANVLTF. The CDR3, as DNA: TGTGCCTGGACAGGGGGGCCTCTCTCTGGGGCCAACGTCCTGACTTTC.

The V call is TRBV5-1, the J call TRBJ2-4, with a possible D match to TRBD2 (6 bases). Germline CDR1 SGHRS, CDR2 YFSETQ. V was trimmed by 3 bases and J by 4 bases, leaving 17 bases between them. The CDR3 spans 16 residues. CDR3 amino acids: CASSSGSRDWKNIQYF. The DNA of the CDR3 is TGCGCCAGCAGCTCCGGATCCCGGGACTGGAAAAACATTCAGTACTTC. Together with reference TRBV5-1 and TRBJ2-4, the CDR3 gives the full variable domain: KAGVTQTPRYLIKTRGQQVTLSCSPISGHRSVSWYQQTPGQGLQFLFEYFSETQRNKGNFPGRFSGRQFSNSRSEMNVSTLELGDSALYLCASSSGSRDWKNIQYFGAGTRLSVL.